The source of this T cell receptor (beta chain) is a study of T-cell reconstitution after alpha-beta-depleted transplantation in children. Broader study findings: Day-60 TCRbeta diversity that was high in some patients was derived from surviving recipient T cells and thymic progenitors. Diversity and T-cell counts at one year after transplant derived mostly from new T cells. Reportedly, alpha-beta T cells present about two months post-transplant originated from several hundred expanded clones of graft origin.

Many counts were recorded for this clonotype. Its specificity is not known. Germline assignment: CDR1 DFQATT and CDR2 SNEGSKA (reference sequence). V lost 0 bases and J 0 bases, leaving 9 bases between the germline ends. There are 15 residues in the CDR3. Library preparation (for TCRbeta) was performed with unique molecular identifiers. From the PCR reads, TCRdb called clonotypes with MiXCR, one entry per CDR3 protein. The data contain 250,000 to 300,000 distinct CDR3 sequences, around 7.3% of them singletons. Here the sequenced sample was peripheral blood, taken 360 days after TCRalphabeta/CD19-depleted stem cell transplant. This TCR was recovered from a female patient aged 2-9 years who had a stem cell transplant for Fanconi anemia, so the T cells may come from the graft donor. The rearrangement uses TRBV20-1 and TRBJ2-1, with D hard to call. CDR3 region: CSARDPLSSYNEQFF. Written as DNA, the CDR3 is TGCAGTGCTAGAGATCCCCTGAGCTCCTACAATGAGCAGTTCTTC.